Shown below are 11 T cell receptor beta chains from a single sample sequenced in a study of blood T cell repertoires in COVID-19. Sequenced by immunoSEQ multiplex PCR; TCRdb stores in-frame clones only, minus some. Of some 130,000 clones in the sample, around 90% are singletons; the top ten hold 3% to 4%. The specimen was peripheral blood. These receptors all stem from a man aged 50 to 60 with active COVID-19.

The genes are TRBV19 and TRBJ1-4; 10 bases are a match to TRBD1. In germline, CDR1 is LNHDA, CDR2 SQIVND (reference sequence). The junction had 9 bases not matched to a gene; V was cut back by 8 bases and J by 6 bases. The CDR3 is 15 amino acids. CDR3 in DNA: TGTGCCAGTTCCGGGACAGGGGCCTCGGATGAAAAACTGTTTTTT. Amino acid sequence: CASSGTGASDEKLFF.

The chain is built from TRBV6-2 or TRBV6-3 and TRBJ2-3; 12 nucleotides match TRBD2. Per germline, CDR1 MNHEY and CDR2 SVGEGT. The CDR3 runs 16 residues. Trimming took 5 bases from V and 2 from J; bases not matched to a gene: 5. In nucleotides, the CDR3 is TGTGCCAGCAGTAAACTAGCGGGGGGACTCACAGATACGCAGTATTTT. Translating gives CASSKLAGGLTDTQYF.

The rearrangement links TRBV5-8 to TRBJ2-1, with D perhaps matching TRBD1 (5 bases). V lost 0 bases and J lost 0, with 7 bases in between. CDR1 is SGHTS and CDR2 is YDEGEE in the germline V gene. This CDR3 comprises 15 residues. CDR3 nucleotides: TGTGCCAGCAGCTTGGCAGGGCGCTCCTACAATGAGCAGTTCTTC. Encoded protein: CASSLAGRSYNEQFF.

In DNA form, the CDR3 reads TGTGCCAGCGGACAGGGGGTGAATGAAAAACTGTTTTTT. Its translation is CASGQGVNEKLFF. The chain combines TRBV28 with TRBJ1-4; 10 bases align to TRBD1. The V gene end was trimmed by 8 bases and the J gene end by 5 bases; junction bases not matched to a gene: 2. Germline loops: CDR1 MDHEN, CDR2 SYDVKM. CDR3 length: 13 amino acids.

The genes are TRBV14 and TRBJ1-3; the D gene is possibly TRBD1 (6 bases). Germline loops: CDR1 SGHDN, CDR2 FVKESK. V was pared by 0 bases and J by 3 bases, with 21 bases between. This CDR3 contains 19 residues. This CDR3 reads CASSQDPNRASFSGNTIYF. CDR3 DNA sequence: TGTGCCAGCAGCCAAGATCCGAACAGGGCCTCCTTCAGTGGAAACACCATATATTTT. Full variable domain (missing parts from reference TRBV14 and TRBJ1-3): EAGVTQFPSHSVIEKGQTVTLRCDPISGHDNLYWYRRVMGKEIKFLLHFVKESKQDESGMPNNRFLAERTGGTYSTLKVQPAELEDSGVYFCASSQDPNRASFSGNTIYFGEGSWLTVV.

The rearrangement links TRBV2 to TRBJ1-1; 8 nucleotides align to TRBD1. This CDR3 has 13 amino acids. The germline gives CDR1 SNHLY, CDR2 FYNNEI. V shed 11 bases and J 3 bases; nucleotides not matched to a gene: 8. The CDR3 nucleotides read TGTGCCGGAAGGACAGGGCGAGACACTGAAGCTTTCTTT. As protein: CAGRTGRDTEAFF.

The CDR3 loop reads CASSPPTGGRDTQYF. The CDR3 DNA reads as TGTGCCAGCAGCCCCCCAACAGGGGGCAGGGATACGCAGTATTTT. The genes are TRBV3-1 (or the pseudogene TRBV3-2) and TRBJ2-3; TRBD1 matches at 9 bases. Losses at the gene ends were 4 bases for V and 6 bases for J; bases not matched to a gene: 8. Germline loops: CDR1 LGHDT, CDR2 YNNKEL (reference sequence). The CDR3 consists of 15 residues.

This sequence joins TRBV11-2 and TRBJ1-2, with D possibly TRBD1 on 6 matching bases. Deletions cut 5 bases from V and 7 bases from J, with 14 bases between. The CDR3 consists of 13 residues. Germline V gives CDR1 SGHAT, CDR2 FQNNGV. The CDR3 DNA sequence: TGTGCCAGCAGCCGTAGGGGGATTCCTGGCTACACCTTC. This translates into CASSRRGIPGYTF.

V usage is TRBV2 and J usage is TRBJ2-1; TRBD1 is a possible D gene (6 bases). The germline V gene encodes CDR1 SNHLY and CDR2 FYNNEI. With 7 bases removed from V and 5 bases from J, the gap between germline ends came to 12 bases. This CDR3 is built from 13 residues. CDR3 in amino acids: CASIGPGDNEQFF. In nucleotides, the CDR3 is TGTGCCAGCATAGGACCAGGGGACAATGAGCAGTTCTTC. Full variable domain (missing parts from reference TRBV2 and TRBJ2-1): EPEVTQTPSHQVTQMGQEVILRCVPISNHLYFYWYRQILGQKVEFLVSFYNNEISEKSEIFDDQFSVERPDGSNFTLKIRSTKLEDSAMYFCASIGPGDNEQFFGPGTRLTVL.

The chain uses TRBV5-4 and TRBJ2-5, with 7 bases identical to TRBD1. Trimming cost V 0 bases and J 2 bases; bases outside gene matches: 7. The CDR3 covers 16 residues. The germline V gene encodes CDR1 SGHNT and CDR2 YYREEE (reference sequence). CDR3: CASSLGSGTVQETQYF. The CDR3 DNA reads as TGTGCCAGCAGCTTGGGTTCCGGGACAGTTCAAGAGACCCAGTACTTC.

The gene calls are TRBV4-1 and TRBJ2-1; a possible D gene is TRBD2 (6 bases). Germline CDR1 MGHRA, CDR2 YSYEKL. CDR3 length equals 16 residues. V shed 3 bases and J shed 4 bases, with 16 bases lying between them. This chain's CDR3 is CASSHHRDFQYNEQFF. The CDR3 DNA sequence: TGCGCCAGCAGCCACCATCGGGACTTTCAATACAATGAGCAGTTCTTC.